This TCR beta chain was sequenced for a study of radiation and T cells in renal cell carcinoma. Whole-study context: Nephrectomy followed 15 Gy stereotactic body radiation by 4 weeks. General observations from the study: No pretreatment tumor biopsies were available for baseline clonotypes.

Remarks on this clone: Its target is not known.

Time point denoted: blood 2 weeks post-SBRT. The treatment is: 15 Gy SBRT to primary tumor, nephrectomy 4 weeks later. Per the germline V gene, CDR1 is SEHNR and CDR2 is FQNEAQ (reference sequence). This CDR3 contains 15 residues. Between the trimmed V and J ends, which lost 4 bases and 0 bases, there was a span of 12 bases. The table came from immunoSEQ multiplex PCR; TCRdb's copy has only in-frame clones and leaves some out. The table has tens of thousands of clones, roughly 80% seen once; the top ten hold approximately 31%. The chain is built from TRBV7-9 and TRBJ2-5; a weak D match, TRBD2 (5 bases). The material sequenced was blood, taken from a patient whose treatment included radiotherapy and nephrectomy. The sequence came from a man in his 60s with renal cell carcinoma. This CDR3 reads CASSYSDWYQETQYF. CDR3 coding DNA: TGTGCCAGCAGCTACTCGGACTGGTACCAAGAGACCCAGTACTTC.